Shown below are 28 T cell receptor beta chains from a single sample sequenced in a study of blood T cells in healthy people across ages. The authors ran a second PCR of about 7 to 11 cycles using a sample-barcoded 5' primer and a J-beta primer mix. TCRdb redid the calling of the 5' RACE reads with MiXCR, one entry per CDR3 protein. The sample contains 1.2 million to 1.5 million distinct CDR3 sequences, about 40% of which appear only once. The sequencing input was blood. Source of these receptors: a woman under 30 in good health.

The CDR3 is CASRPAGAEYNEQFF. CDR3 DNA sequence: TGCGCCAGCCGCCCCGCGGGAGCGGAGTACAATGAGCAGTTCTTC. The chain has TRBV5-1 and TRBJ2-1, with 7 bases fitting TRBD2. The CDR3 covers 15 residues. The germline V gene has CDR1 SGHRS and CDR2 YFSETQ. The junction had 11 bases not matched to a gene; V was cut back by 7 bases and J by 4 bases.

In its sample, this clonotype was seen a few times. This chain uses TRBV27 with TRBJ2-1, with TRBD2 matching 8 bases. This CDR3 is built from 17 residues. Germline V lookup: CDR1 MNHEY, CDR2 SMNVEV (reference sequence). V shed 1 base and J 6 bases; nucleotides not matched to a gene: 11. CDR3 residues: CASSLYSGGDTSNEQFF. The CDR3 DNA reads TGTGCCAGCAGTTTATATTCGGGGGGGGACACTTCCAATGAGCAGTTCTTC.

The chain has TRBV2 and TRBJ2-1; D possibly corresponds to TRBD2 (6 bases). Per the germline V gene, CDR1 is SNHLY and CDR2 is FYNNEI. The CDR3 has 13 amino acids. With 6 bases removed from V and 8 bases from J, the gap between germline ends came to 14 bases. The CDR3 sequence: CASSVPSGDEQFF. The CDR3 DNA is TGTGCCAGCAGCGTGCCTTCGGGGGATGAGCAGTTCTTC.

V is TRBV6-6 and J is TRBJ1-1, with D perhaps TRBD1 (5 bases). The germline V gene encodes CDR1 MNHNY and CDR2 SVGAGI (reference sequence). The CDR3 length is 13 residues. V gave up 5 bases and J gave up 7 bases, with 14 bases separating them. DNA of the CDR3: TGTGCCAGCAGTGACGAGGGGAGCAATGAAGCTTTCTTT. It encodes CASSDEGSNEAFF.

This clonotype turned up a few times. The genes are TRBV25-1 and TRBJ1-2; the match to TRBD1 covers 8 bases. Per germline, CDR1 MGHDK and CDR2 SYGVNS. This CDR3 has 16 amino acids. Unmatched junction bases numbered 12, after V lost 1 base and J lost 8 bases. The DNA for the CDR3 is TGTGCCAGCAGTGAATTGGGCCAGGGGGCCGTAGAAGGCTACACCTTC. This encodes CASSELGQGAVEGYTF.

This clonotype was seen only a few times. The gene calls are TRBV6-1 and TRBJ2-5; 7 bases align to TRBD2. The CDR3 runs 16 residues. The trim removed 5 bases at V and 11 bases at J, leaving 20 bases unmatched. Germline lookup yields CDR1 MNHNS and CDR2 SASEGT. The CDR3 sequence: CASSLAPGTTFNEQYF. DNA of the CDR3: TGTGCCAGCAGTCTAGCTCCCGGGACTACCTTCAATGAGCAGTACTTC.

This clonotype showed up just a few times. V gene TRBV20-1 combines with J gene TRBJ1-2; D unclear. This CDR3 region has 10 residues. V lost 3 bases and J 6 bases, leaving 5 bases between the germline ends. Germline CDR1 DFQATT, CDR2 SNEGSKA (reference sequence). CDR3 bases: TGCAGTGCTAGCGCGGATGGCTACACCTTC. Its translation: CSASADGYTF.

There are a few counts of this clonotype. The chain links TRBV20-1 to TRBJ1-1, with 7 nucleotides matching TRBD1. In germline, CDR1 is DFQATT, CDR2 SNEGSKA (reference sequence). The CDR3 has 12 residues. Trimming removed 3 bases from V and 3 bases from J; junction bases left unmatched: 1. CDR3: CSASTGDTEAFF. CDR3 DNA: TGCAGTGCTAGTACAGGGGACACTGAAGCTTTCTTT.

Only a few counts were recorded for this clonotype. In nucleotides, the CDR3 is TGTGCCAGCAGTCTAGGGGGCCTCAGCAATGAGCAGTTCTTC. Amino acids: CASSLGGLSNEQFF. The rearrangement links TRBV28 to TRBJ2-1, with 7 bases that match TRBD1. The CDR3 covers 14 residues. With 5 bases clipped from V and 6 bases from J, the junction kept 7 bases outside the gene matches. Per the germline V gene, CDR1 is MDHEN and CDR2 is SYDVKM. Based on the CDR3 plus reference TRBV28 and TRBJ2-1, the full variable domain is DVKVTQSSRYLVKRTGEKVFLECVQDMDHENMFWYRQDPGLGLRLIYFSYDVKMKEKGDIPEGYSVSREKKERFSLILESASTNQTSMYLCASSLGGLSNEQFFGPGTRLTVL.

CDR3 amino acids: CSARLDPETQYF. The CDR3 DNA is TGCAGTGCTAGGTTAGACCCAGAGACCCAGTACTTC. The gene calls are TRBV20-1 and TRBJ2-7, with D hard to call. The J call may be faulty, since TRBJ2-5 better matches the DNA end. Per the germline V gene, CDR1 is DFQATT and CDR2 is SNEGSKA (reference sequence). The CDR3 length is 12 residues.

The chain uses TRBV11-1 and TRBJ2-7, with a tentative D call TRBD1 (6 bases). The germline V and J ends were trimmed by 1 base and 3 bases, with 13 bases remaining between them. There are 15 residues in the CDR3. Germline values: CDR1 SGHAT, CDR2 FQDESV (reference sequence). As DNA, the CDR3 is TGTGCCAGCAGCTTAGAAAGGGGGAAGAACTACGAGCAGTACTTC. Encoded protein: CASSLERGKNYEQYF.

The CDR3 is CASSERTSGDYYNEQYF. CDR3 bases: TGTGCCAGCAGTGAAAGGACTAGCGGGGACTACTACAATGAGCAGTACTTC. The V and J genes are TRBV6-1 and TRBJ2-1, with 12 bases lining up with TRBD2. The end of the DNA fits TRBJ2-7 better, so the J call may be wrong. The CDR3 loop spans 17 amino acids. Germline V gene lookup returns CDR1 MNHNS and CDR2 SASEGT.

The chain couples TRBV14 to TRBJ1-4; unclear D gene. Germline V gene data show CDR1 as SGHDN and CDR2 as FVKESK. V was cut by 4 bases and J by 7 bases, with 16 bases left in between. This CDR3 has 15 amino acids. CDR3 in amino acids: CASSPSWNRPEKLFF. The CDR3 DNA reads as TGTGCCAGCAGCCCTTCCTGGAACAGACCTGAAAAACTGTTTTTT.

The chain combines TRBV4-1 with TRBJ2-2, with D tentatively TRBD2 (5 bases). Trimming shortened V by 3 bases and J by 0 bases, and 8 bases separated the two germline ends. Germline assignment: CDR1 MGHRA and CDR2 YSYEKL. This CDR3 is built from 15 residues. As DNA, the CDR3 is TGCGCCAGCAGCCACACCGGGGCGAACACCGGGGAGCTGTTTTTT. It is translated as CASSHTGANTGELFF.

V gene TRBV10-3 combines with J gene TRBJ2-5; TRBD2 aligns across 10 bases. The J call may be incorrect, as the DNA end agrees better with TRBJ2-7. This CDR3 comprises 13 residues. CDR1 is ENHRY and CDR2 is SYGVKD in the germline V gene. DNA for the CDR3: TGTGCCATCAGGCCTAGCGGGAGTGACGAGCAGTACTTC. Translating it yields CAIRPSGSDEQYF.

V is TRBV6-1 and J is TRBJ1-2, with 9 bases lining up with TRBD1. Germline CDR1 and CDR2: MNHNS and SASEGT. This CDR3 has 15 residues. With 4 bases clipped from V and 3 bases from J, the junction kept 6 bases outside the gene matches. For the CDR3, the DNA is TGTGCCAGCAGTGCCCTAGGGACAGGGCACTATGGCTACACCTTC. Its protein is CASSALGTGHYGYTF.

This rearrangement joins TRBV28 to TRBJ2-7, with D possibly matching TRBD2 (7 bases). Germline CDR1 and CDR2: MDHEN and SYDVKM. This CDR3 spans 13 amino acids. V dropped 6 bases and J dropped 4 bases, with 13 bases sitting between them. The CDR3, as DNA: TGTGCCAGCAGGAGAGGGGGGGCGTACGAGCAGTACTTC. Translation: CASRRGGAYEQYF.

The chain has TRBV24-1 and TRBJ2-1, with D perhaps TRBD2 (7 bases). V gave up 7 bases and J gave up 7 bases, with 13 bases separating them. Germline CDR1 reads KGHDR; CDR2 reads SFDVKD. The CDR3 has 13 amino acids. CDR3 sequence reads: CATSRGAGNEQFF. Here the CDR3 DNA reads TGTGCCACCAGCCGGGGGGCAGGTAATGAGCAGTTCTTC.

The V gene is TRBV2, the J gene TRBJ2-5; 12 bases map to TRBD2. V was pared by 1 base and J by 7 bases, with 13 bases of the junction left unmatched. This CDR3 spans 18 amino acids. The V gene's germline CDR1 is SNHLY and CDR2 FYNNEI. CDR3 nucleotide sequence: TGTGCCAGCAGTGAAGTGTGGACTAGCGGGGACCGAAGGGGGACCCAGTACTTC. Translation gives CASSEVWTSGDRRGTQYF.

This clonotype was seen a few times. The chain joins TRBV20-1 to TRBJ2-4; D gene ambiguous. The J call may be incorrect, as the DNA end agrees better with TRBJ2-7. The CDR3 consists of 10 residues. CDR1 is DFQATT, CDR2 SNEGSKA, per germline (reference sequence). The CDR3 nucleotides read TGCAGTGCCCACCTCCACGAGCAGTACTTC. It is translated as CSAHLHEQYF.

The V call is TRBV2, the J call TRBJ2-3, with TRBD2 as a possible D gene (7 bases). Germline V gene lookup returns CDR1 SNHLY and CDR2 FYNNEI. V dropped 6 bases and J dropped 7 bases, with 23 bases sitting between them. The CDR3 covers 16 residues. Here the CDR3 reads CASRGGGSYLVNTQYF. DNA of the CDR3: TGTGCCAGCAGAGGGGGGGGCTCCTATCTCGTTAATACGCAGTATTTT.

CDR3 sequence reads: CSVVGTDTQYF. The CDR3 DNA reads as TGCAGCGTTGTTGGGACAGATACGCAGTATTTT. The chain is built from TRBV29-1 and TRBJ2-3; D ambiguous. V shed 4 bases and J shed 3 bases, with 5 bases lying between them. Germline V CDR1 and CDR2: SQVTM, ANQGSEA. CDR3 length equals 11 residues.

The chain couples TRBV6-6 to TRBJ2-3; D is unclear. The CDR3 is made up of 15 amino acids. V gave up 5 bases and J gave up 5 bases, with 17 bases separating them. Germline values: CDR1 MNHNY, CDR2 SVGAGI (reference sequence). CDR3 coding DNA: TGTGCCAGCAGTCGCCCCCCGCTGGTAGAAGATACGCAGTATTTT. It specifies CASSRPPLVEDTQYF.

This clonotype came up once. The chain is built from TRBV12-3 or TRBV12-4 and TRBJ2-6; 9 nucleotides match TRBD1. CDR3 length equals 17 residues. Losses at the gene ends were 6 bases for V and 4 bases for J; bases not matched to a gene: 10. The CDR3 DNA reads TGTGCCAGCAGACGCGGACAGGGGTCTTCCGGGGCCAACGTCCTGACTTTC. Translating it yields CASRRGQGSSGANVLTF.

This clonotype was counted many times. The J gene is TRBJ2-1, the V gene TRBV5-1; tentative D call: TRBD2 (5 bases). V was clipped by 5 bases and J by 6 bases, with 12 bases between them. The CDR3 spans 13 residues. Germline V gene data show CDR1 as SGHRS and CDR2 as YFSETQ. CDR3 bases: TGCGCCAGCAGTCCGCGGACTCTCAATGAGCAGTTCTTC. The encoded protein is CASSPRTLNEQFF.

V and J are TRBV5-1 and TRBJ2-7, with D perhaps TRBD1 (6 bases). CDR3 length: 12 residues. CDR1 is SGHRS and CDR2 is YFSETQ in the germline V gene. V was trimmed by 3 bases and J by 6 bases, leaving 10 bases between them. The CDR3 protein is CASSWGQTEQYF. For the CDR3, the DNA is TGCGCCAGCAGCTGGGGACAAACCGAGCAGTACTTC.

This chain uses TRBV5-1 with TRBJ2-7, with D perhaps TRBD1 or TRBD2 (5 bases each). Trimming pared 4 bases from V and 1 base from J, leaving 12 bases between. Germline CDR1 and CDR2: SGHRS and YFSETQ. This CDR3 contains 14 residues. The CDR3 here is CASSTGTASYEQYF. In DNA form, the CDR3 reads TGCGCCAGCAGCACCGGGACGGCATCCTACGAGCAGTACTTC. The full variable domain, completed using reference TRBV5-1 and TRBJ2-7, is KAGVTQTPRYLIKTRGQQVTLSCSPISGHRSVSWYQQTPGQGLQFLFEYFSETQRNKGNFPGRFSGRQFSNSRSEMNVSTLELGDSALYLCASSTGTASYEQYFGPGTRLTVT.

This clonotype was seen at least ten times. The gene calls are TRBV7-9 and TRBJ2-5, with D hard to call. The V and J ends lost 3 bases and 4 bases respectively, with 3 bases between them. Germline-derived CDR1 and CDR2 are SEHNR and FQNEAQ (reference sequence). The CDR3 covers 11 residues. In DNA, the CDR3 is TGTGCCAGCAGCTTTTCAGAGACCCAGTACTTC. This translates into CASSFSETQYF.